This record concerns one T cell receptor beta chain sequence. The data were obtained in a study of control samples from healthy donors and cancer patients. This table comes from immunoSEQ multiplex PCR, and its TCRdb copy is limited to in-frame clones, with some not included. The sample has 70,000 or so clones; about four fifths are singletons. J was trimmed by 3 bases and V by 3 bases; bases with no gene match: 8. The CDR3 spans 16 residues. Looked up from germline, CDR1 is MNHNS and CDR2 is SASEGT. The sequencing sample was made of blood. V gene TRBV6-1 combines with J gene TRBJ2-1; 7 bases are a match to TRBD1. The clonotype was recovered from a man aged 50 to 59 in good health. The CDR3 region has the DNA TGTGCCAGCAGTGACCCGATACAGGGGATCTACAATGAGCAGTTCTTC. It specifies CASSDPIQGIYNEQFF.